This TCR beta chain was recorded in a study of cytomegalovirus exposure and HLA in healthy donors. Overall study findings and caveats: TCR beta V- and J-gene trimming was later associated with a missense DCLRE1C variant. Researchers reported that a few CMV-associated chains were confirmed in vitro as CMV antigen-specific.

13 Jbeta primers and 60 Vbeta primers were used for the PCR. TCRdb's table, derived via immunoSEQ multiplex PCR, lists solely in-frame clones and lacks some. The sample contains 150,000 to 200,000 clones, over 75% of which appear only once. Germline V CDR1 and CDR2: SGHTA, FQGNSA. The CDR3 contains 12 residues. V was cut by 0 bases and J by 4 bases, with 3 bases left in between. A note on this clone: Its target is not known.

The sequence was obtained from a man aged 35-49 years in good health and CMV-seropositive. The rearrangement links TRBV7-2 to TRBJ2-5; D unclear. Material: PBMCs. This CDR3 is CASSLAAETQYF. CDR3 bases: TGTGCCAGCAGCTTAGCAGCAGAGACCCAGTACTTC.